Below, 21 T cell receptor beta chains from the same sample are listed, as sequenced in a study of graft-versus-host responses after intestinal transplantation. Responders labeled with CFSE (approximately 200,000) were plated with approximately 200,000 irradiated, violet-dye-labeled stimulators. This table comes from immunoSEQ multiplex PCR, and its TCRdb copy is limited to in-frame clones, with some not included. Altogether 8,000 to 10,000 clones are present, about 30% being singletons, with the ten largest covering more than 5.5%. The sequencing here drew on alloreactive CD8+ T cells from a mixed lymphocyte reaction culture, taken before intestinal transplant. Described subset: CFSE-low proliferating T cells sorted from roughly six-day pre-transplant mixed lymphocyte reaction (GvH or HvG direction). The origin of the receptors is a human patient who received an intestinal transplant.

The chain has TRBV5-4 and TRBJ2-7; 8 bases fit TRBD1. CDR3 length: 14 residues. After removal of 4 bases from V and 3 bases from J, the junction contained 6 bases not matched to a gene. Germline V gene lookup returns CDR1 SGHNT and CDR2 YYREEE (reference sequence). For the CDR3, the DNA is TGTGCCAGCAGCAACACAGGGGGTGACTACGAGCAGTACTTC. It specifies CASSNTGGDYEQYF.

The chain joins TRBV5-1 to TRBJ1-1; 8 bases match TRBD1. With V trimmed by 2 bases and J by 3 bases, 6 bases remained unmatched. The CDR3 is 15 amino acids. The germline V gene encodes CDR1 SGHRS and CDR2 YFSETQ. CDR3 amino acids: CASSFRGLSDTEAFF. In DNA form, the CDR3 reads TGCGCCAGCAGCTTCAGGGGGCTTTCGGACACTGAAGCTTTCTTT.

V usage is TRBV7-9 and J usage is TRBJ1-1, with D possibly being TRBD1 (5 bases). V was cut by 4 bases and J by 2 bases, with 11 bases left in between. The CDR3 has 14 amino acids. Germline assignment: CDR1 SEHNR and CDR2 FQNEAQ (reference sequence). CDR3: CASSSRDANTEAFF. The CDR3 bases are TGTGCCAGCAGCTCGCGGGACGCAAACACTGAAGCTTTCTTT.

The chain combines TRBV7-9 with TRBJ2-3; 7 positions agree with TRBD2. V lost 5 bases to trimming and J lost 11 bases; unmatched junction nucleotides: 13. This CDR3 region has 14 residues. Germline loops: CDR1 SEHNR, CDR2 FQNEAQ (reference sequence). CDR3 bases: TGTGCCAGCAGCCTCGGACTAGTGGGCGAGGAGCAGTATTTT. Translation gives CASSLGLVGEEQYF.

The chain has TRBV6-5 and TRBJ2-3; D perhaps matches TRBD1 (6 bases). The CDR3 runs to 13 residues. The germline V and J ends were trimmed by 10 bases and 4 bases, with 15 bases remaining between them. Germline CDR1 reads MNHEY; CDR2 reads SVGAGI. The CDR3 is CATRGQSADTQYF. Here the CDR3 DNA reads TGTGCCACCAGAGGACAGTCGGCAGATACGCAGTATTTT.

This clone was observed a few times. The chain has TRBV19 and TRBJ2-1; D might be TRBD2 (5 bases). The germline gives CDR1 LNHDA, CDR2 SQIVND (reference sequence). V was trimmed by 3 bases and J by 4 bases, leaving 7 bases between them. The CDR3 runs to 13 residues. The CDR3 loop is CASSMEAYNEQFF. The DNA for the CDR3 is TGTGCCAGTAGTATGGAGGCTTACAATGAGCAGTTCTTC.

This clone has just a few counts. This chain uses TRBV4-1 with TRBJ1-6, with D uncertain. The germline V gene has CDR1 MGHRA and CDR2 YSYEKL. The CDR3 runs to 15 residues. V shed 7 bases and J shed 10 bases, with 20 bases lying between them. The CDR3 sequence is CASTLGWPGGSPLHF. CDR3 sequence (DNA): TGCGCCAGCACCCTCGGTTGGCCGGGTGGGTCACCCCTCCACTTT.

This clone was seen a handful of times. This rearrangement joins TRBV6-1 to TRBJ2-7, with D possibly matching TRBD1 (5 bases). With 6 bases removed from V and 7 bases from J, the gap between germline ends came to 19 bases. The CDR3 runs to 14 residues. From germline, CDR1 is MNHNS and CDR2 SASEGT. The CDR3 region is CASSPVQVLEEQYF. CDR3 coding DNA: TGTGCCAGCAGCCCCGTACAGGTCCTTGAAGAGCAGTACTTC.

This clone was detected only a few times. The chain recombines TRBV11-3 with TRBJ2-5; 7 nucleotides agree with TRBD2. V dropped 6 bases and J dropped 5; count of bases not matched to a gene: 9. CDR3 size: 14 residues. Germline CDR1 reads SGHNT; CDR2 reads YENEEA. CDR3 loop: CASRPGLVAETQYF. The CDR3 region has the DNA TGTGCCAGCAGGCCAGGACTAGTGGCGGAGACCCAGTACTTC.

The chain couples TRBV11-2 to TRBJ1-1, with D tentatively TRBD1 (6 bases). This CDR3 has 11 residues. Germline assignment: CDR1 SGHAT and CDR2 FQNNGV. The V gene lost 3 bases and the J gene lost 7 bases, with 6 bases spanning the gap. The CDR3 nucleotides are TGTGCCAGCAGCTTGACAGGTGAAGCTTTCTTT. Translation: CASSLTGEAFF.

This clone is termed medium-sized (0.01 to 0.1%). The rearrangement joins TRBV15 to TRBJ2-7; D perhaps matches TRBD2 (6 bases). V gave up 0 bases and J gave up 5 bases, with 14 bases separating them. This CDR3 region has 15 residues. CDR1 and CDR2 from the germline V gene are LNHNV and YYDKDF (reference sequence). The CDR3 DNA is TGTGCCACCAGCAGAGATCGGAGCTGGGGGGACGAGCAGTACTTC. Amino acid sequence: CATSRDRSWGDEQYF.

The rearrangement uses TRBV7-2 and TRBJ2-7; the match to TRBD2 covers 12 bases. The trim removed 1 base at V and 2 bases at J, leaving 0 bases unmatched. Germline CDR1 reads SGHTA; CDR2 reads FQGNSA. The CDR3 loop spans 15 amino acids. DNA of the CDR3: TGTGCCAGCAGCTTAGGACTAGCGGGGGCCTACGAGCAGTACTTC. Amino acids: CASSLGLAGAYEQYF.

J is TRBJ2-1 and V is TRBV6-5, with D possibly matching TRBD1 (5 bases). The CDR3 runs to 15 residues. Looked up from germline, CDR1 is MNHEY and CDR2 is SVGAGI. Trimming cost V 10 bases and J 2 bases, with 18 bases left between them. DNA for the CDR3: TGTGCCACCTCAGGGTTCTCCGGGCCCTACAATGAGCAGTTCTTC. It yields the protein CATSGFSGPYNEQFF.

V gene TRBV7-6 combines with J gene TRBJ2-7; D remains ambiguous. Trimming removed 5 bases from V and 0 bases from J, with 17 bases in between. The V gene's germline CDR1 is SGHVS and CDR2 FNYEAQ. The CDR3 consists of 16 residues. The chain's CDR3 is CASSPFWQASSYEQYF. CDR3 coding DNA: TGTGCCAGCAGCCCCTTTTGGCAGGCCAGCTCCTACGAGCAGTACTTC.

The gene calls are TRBV7-5 and TRBJ2-7; the table assigns TRBD2, which was not confirmed against the DNA. TRBV7-5 is tagged as a pseudogene. The CDR3 is 12 amino acids. In DNA form, the CDR3 reads TGTGCCAGCAGCTGGGGACTAGTTGAGCAGTACTTC. Encoded protein: CASSWGLVEQYF.

Sample share makes this clone medium-sized. The chain couples TRBV13 to TRBJ1-1; D is undetermined. The germline gives CDR1 PRHDT, CDR2 FYEKMQ (reference sequence). V was shortened by 4 bases and J by 6 bases, with 9 bases between the two germline ends. The CDR3 totals 12 residues. The CDR3 bases are TGTGCCAGCAGCTGGAGGTGGGCTGAAGCTTTCTTT. Amino acids: CASSWRWAEAFF.

This clone was recorded only once. The rearrangement links TRBV2 to TRBJ1-2; possible D gene TRBD1, 6 bases. Germline V lookup: CDR1 SNHLY, CDR2 FYNNEI. V lost 6 bases to trimming and J lost 7 bases, with 15 bases between them. The CDR3 runs to 13 residues. The CDR3 here is CASRQTGLSGYTF. CDR3 sequence (DNA): TGTGCCAGCAGACAGACAGGTTTGTCTGGCTACACCTTC.

This clone was counted only a few times. The CDR3 is CASSLGPAWEQFF. The CDR3 nucleotides are TGTGCCAGCAGCTTAGGGCCTGCCTGGGAGCAGTTCTTC. The chain recombines TRBV7-3 with TRBJ2-1; no firm D call. In germline, CDR1 is SGHTA, CDR2 FQGTGA. The CDR3 consists of 13 residues. The V and J ends lost 2 bases and 10 bases respectively, with 12 bases between them.

This clone is a singleton in its sample. This rearrangement joins TRBV13 to TRBJ2-7; TRBD1 matches 10 bases. V gave up 5 bases and J gave up 3 bases; unmatched junction bases: 10. Germline V gene sequence: CDR1 PRHDT, CDR2 FYEKMQ (reference sequence). This CDR3 is built from 16 residues. The CDR3 loop is CASSPGQGTLFYEQYF. The CDR3 DNA sequence: TGTGCCAGCAGCCCGGGACAGGGGACCCTATTCTACGAGCAGTACTTC. The full variable domain, with the rest looked up from reference TRBV13 and TRBJ2-7, is AAGVIQSPRHLIKEKRETATLKCYPIPRHDTVYWYQQGPGQDPQFLISFYEKMQSDKGSIPDRFSAQQFSDYHSELNMSSLELGDSALYFCASSPGQGTLFYEQYFGPGTRLTVT.

The table lists this clone with a few counts. V is TRBV6-1 and J is TRBJ1-5; D possibly corresponds to TRBD1 (5 bases). Germline-derived CDR1 and CDR2 are MNHNS and SASEGT. The CDR3 covers 14 residues. V gave up 1 base and J gave up 7 bases, with 11 bases separating them. The CDR3 bases are TGTGCCAGCAGTGAAGGGCAGGGCGGACAGCCCCAGCATTTT. Translating gives CASSEGQGGQPQHF.

V gene TRBV4-1 combines with J gene TRBJ2-5; 11 nucleotides align to TRBD2. This CDR3 comprises 15 residues. With V trimmed by 3 bases and J by 5 bases, 5 bases remained unmatched. Germline V gene data show CDR1 as MGHRA and CDR2 as YSYEKL. CDR3 in amino acids: CASSHLSGGGETQYF. The CDR3 DNA follows: TGCGCCAGCAGCCACCTTAGCGGGGGGGGTGAGACCCAGTACTTC.